The entry below gives a single TCR beta chain sequence along with its context. CDR3 length: 17 residues. Trimming removed 1 base from V and 6 bases from J, with 17 bases in between. Germline V gene lookup returns CDR1 SGHNT and CDR2 YYREEE (reference sequence). The data were obtained in a study of blood T cell repertoires in COVID-19. Study background: The United States, Italy and Spain provided the acute and convalescent COVID-19 samples. Nucleic acid was either cDNA or gDNA, and it came from T cells, B-cell-depleted T cells, or PBMCs.

TCRdb's copy holds only in-frame clones and misses some; the assay was immunoSEQ multiplex PCR. The table has about 120,000 clones, around three quarters seen once. The specimen was peripheral blood. The rearrangement joins TRBV5-4 to TRBJ1-6; possible D gene TRBD1, 5 bases. The source is a man between 65 and 79 years old with acute or convalescent COVID-19. The CDR3 bases are TGTGCCAGCAGCTTGAAAACGGGACGGGAGCCTAATTCACCCCTCCACTTT. It translates to CASSLKTGREPNSPLHF.